Sequencing of this T cell receptor (beta chain) was carried out in a study of blood T cell repertoires in COVID-19. The data were produced by immunoSEQ multiplex PCR, yet TCRdb's version contains in-frame clones alone and is incomplete. The data hold about 250,000 clones, with about 85% observed a single time. The V gene's germline CDR1 is MNHNS and CDR2 SASEGT. The CDR3 totals 16 residues. V gave up 3 bases and J gave up 7 bases; unmatched junction bases: 6. This sequence originates from a woman in her fifties or sixties who had been exposed to COVID-19. This sequence joins TRBV6-1 and TRBJ2-5; 15 bases map to TRBD2. Specimen: PBMCs or T cells enriched from blood (not recorded which). The DNA for the CDR3 is TGTGCCAGCAGTGAGGGACTAGCGGGGGGTGTTGGGACCCAGTACTTC. The encoded protein is CASSEGLAGGVGTQYF.